The 2 T cell receptor beta chains given below trace back to one sample, sequenced in a study of CD8 T cells in ankylosing spondylitis. A single record per CDR3 protein comes from TCRdb applying MiXCR to the 5' RACE reads. This sample carries around 300,000 distinct CDR3 sequences, around 21% of them seen once, and the ten largest clones take 3.5%. The sequenced sample consisted of blood, either unsorted or a sorted T cell fraction (not recorded which). Every receptor here comes from a female donor with ankylosing spondylitis or in good health (not recorded which).

The chain carries TRBV25-1 and TRBJ2-7; 9 bases map to TRBD1. This CDR3 has 16 residues. After removal of 6 bases from V and 3 bases from J, the junction contained 12 bases not matched to a gene. Germline V gene sequence: CDR1 MGHDK, CDR2 SYGVNS. CDR3 sequence reads: CASSPQAGTGIYEQYF. The CDR3 nucleotides read TGTGCCAGCAGCCCCCAAGCAGGGACAGGGATCTACGAGCAGTACTTC.

The V and J genes are TRBV7-8 and TRBJ2-1, with 7 bases fitting TRBD1. The CDR3 length is 16 residues. V lost 1 base and J lost 9; bases outside the gene matches: 12. Germline CDR1 SGHVS, CDR2 FQNEAQ. This CDR3 is CASSLGGDRAGGEQFF. CDR3 sequence (DNA): TGTGCCAGCAGCTTAGGCGGTGACAGGGCTGGGGGTGAGCAGTTCTTC.